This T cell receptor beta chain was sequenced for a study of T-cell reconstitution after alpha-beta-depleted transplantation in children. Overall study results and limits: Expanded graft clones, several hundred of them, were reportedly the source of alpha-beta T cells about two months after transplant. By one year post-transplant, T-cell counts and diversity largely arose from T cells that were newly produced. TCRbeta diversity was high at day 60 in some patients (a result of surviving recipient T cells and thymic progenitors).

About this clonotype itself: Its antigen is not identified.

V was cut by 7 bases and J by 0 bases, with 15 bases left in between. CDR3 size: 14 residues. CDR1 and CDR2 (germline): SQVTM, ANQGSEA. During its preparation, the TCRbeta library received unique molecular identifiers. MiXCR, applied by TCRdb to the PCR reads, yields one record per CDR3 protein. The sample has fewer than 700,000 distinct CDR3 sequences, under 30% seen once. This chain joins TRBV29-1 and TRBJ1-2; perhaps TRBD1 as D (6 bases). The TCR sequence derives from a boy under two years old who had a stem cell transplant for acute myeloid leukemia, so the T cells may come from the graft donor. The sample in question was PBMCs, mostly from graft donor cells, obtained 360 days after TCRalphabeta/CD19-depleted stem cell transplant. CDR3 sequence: CSARYTGTNYGYTF. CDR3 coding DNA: TGCAGCGCCCGTTACACAGGGACTAACTATGGCTACACCTTC.